The rows below give T cell receptor beta chains drawn from one sample of a study of regulatory T cells in long-lasting Graves disease. TCRdb re-called the multiplex PCR reads with MiXCR, one entry per CDR3 protein. The sample shows roughly 470,000 distinct CDR3 sequences, around 21% of them seen only once. Source: peripheral blood mononuclear cells (PBMCs), taken when the disease was refractory, from a patient treated with antithyroid drugs. The receptor source for this set is a female donor with Graves disease. CDR3s include the opening cysteine and the closing phenylalanine or tryptophan. Fields, in order: CDR3 protein, CDR3 length, V gene, J gene, D gene. The D gene is left open where the match is weak.

CDR3: CSVEDRDSGSPQEQYF; length: 16; V: TRBV29-1; J: TRBJ2-7; D: TRBD2
CDR3: CASSLALTRWGENEKLFF; length: 18; V: TRBV7-2; J: TRBJ1-4; D: -
CDR3: CASSTLGGEANEKLFF; length: 16; V: TRBV12-3/TRBV12-4; J: TRBJ1-4; D: -
CDR3: CASSPEELRQETQYF; length: 15; V: TRBV28; J: TRBJ2-5; D: -
CDR3: CASSLGGLAFYNEQFF; length: 16; V: TRBV27; J: TRBJ2-1; D: TRBD2
CDR3: CASSPGTRTNTGELFF; length: 16; V: TRBV28; J: TRBJ2-2; D: -
CDR3: CASLPRQAPAGYTF; length: 14; V: TRBV2; J: TRBJ1-2; D: -
CDR3: CASSLLAGAHGELFF; length: 15; V: TRBV11-3; J: TRBJ2-2; D: TRBD2
CDR3: CASSVGGVRSEAFF; length: 14; V: TRBV9; J: TRBJ1-1; D: -
CDR3: CASSLFGSYGYTF; length: 13; V: TRBV5-4; J: TRBJ1-2; D: -
CDR3: CASSQEIAGEWEQYF; length: 15; V: TRBV3-1; J: TRBJ2-7; D: TRBD2
CDR3: CASGTVYGYTF; length: 11; V: TRBV6-1; J: TRBJ1-2; D: TRBD1
CDR3: CASSYSGLAGGRTQYF; length: 16; V: TRBV6-2/TRBV6-3; J: TRBJ2-5; D: TRBD2
CDR3: CSVEDRGRQGSGYTF; length: 15; V: TRBV29-1; J: TRBJ1-2; D: TRBD1
CDR3: CPSSSQGEGIEKLFF; length: 15; V: TRBV7-9; J: TRBJ1-4; D: TRBD1
CDR3: CASSIDQGGYGYTF; length: 14; V: TRBV19; J: TRBJ1-2; D: -
CDR3: CASSDPGQGWETQYF; length: 15; V: TRBV2; J: TRBJ2-5; D: TRBD1
CDR3: CATSRDLGEGYTF; length: 13; V: TRBV15; J: TRBJ1-2; D: -
CDR3: CASSLVSHEQYF; length: 12; V: TRBV7-2; J: TRBJ2-7; D: -
CDR3: CASSSGGEYEQYF; length: 13; V: TRBV28; J: TRBJ2-7; D: -
CDR3: CASSLRGSHRYEQYF; length: 15; V: TRBV7-2; J: TRBJ2-7; D: -
CDR3: CASSLIFTEAFF; length: 12; V: TRBV28; J: TRBJ1-1; D: -